The present T cell receptor (beta chain) was sequenced within a study of T cell changes during pregnancy in multiple sclerosis. This clone was recorded only once. CDR1 SGHAT and CDR2 FQNNGV come from the germline V gene. V gave up 5 bases and J gave up 2 bases, with 15 bases separating them. This CDR3 region has 15 residues. Clones were sequenced by immunoSEQ multiplex PCR, and TCRdb holds only the in-frame ones, with some missing. The sample contains over 25,000 clones, just over 90% of which appear only once. This TCR derives from a female donor with multiple sclerosis, enrolled in a pregnancy study. Sample: CD4+ T cells from peripheral blood mononuclear cells, taken in the second trimester of pregnancy. V is TRBV11-2 and J is TRBJ1-2, with D hard to call. DNA of the CDR3: TGTGCCAGCAGCCCCACAGCTTCCCTCAACTATGGCTACACCTTC. It specifies CASSPTASLNYGYTF.